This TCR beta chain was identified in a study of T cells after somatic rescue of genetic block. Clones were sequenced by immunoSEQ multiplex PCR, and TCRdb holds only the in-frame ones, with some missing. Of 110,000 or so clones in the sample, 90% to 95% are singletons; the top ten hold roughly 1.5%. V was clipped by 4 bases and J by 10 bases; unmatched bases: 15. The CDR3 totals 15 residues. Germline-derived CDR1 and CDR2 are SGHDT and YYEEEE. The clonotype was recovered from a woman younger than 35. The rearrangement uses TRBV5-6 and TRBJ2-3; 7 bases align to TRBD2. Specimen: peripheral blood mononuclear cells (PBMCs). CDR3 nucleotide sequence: TGTGCCAGCAGCCCGGGACTAACGGGCACGGGTGCGCAGTATTTT. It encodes CASSPGLTGTGAQYF. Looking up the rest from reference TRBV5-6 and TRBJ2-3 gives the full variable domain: DAGVTQSPTHLIKTRGQQVTLRCSPKSGHDTVSWYQQALGQGPQFIFQYYEEEERQRGNFPDRFSGHQFPNYSSELNVNALLLGDSALYLCASSPGLTGTGAQYFGPGTRLTVL.